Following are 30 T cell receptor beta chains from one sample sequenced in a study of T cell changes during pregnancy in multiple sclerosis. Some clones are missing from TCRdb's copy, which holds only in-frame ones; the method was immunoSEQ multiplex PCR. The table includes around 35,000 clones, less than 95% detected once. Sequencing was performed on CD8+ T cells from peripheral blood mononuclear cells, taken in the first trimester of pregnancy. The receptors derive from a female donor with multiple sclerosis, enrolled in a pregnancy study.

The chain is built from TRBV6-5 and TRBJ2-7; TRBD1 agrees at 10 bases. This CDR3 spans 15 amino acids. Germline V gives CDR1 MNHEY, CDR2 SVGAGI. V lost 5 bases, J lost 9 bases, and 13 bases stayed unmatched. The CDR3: CASSPGQGFKLVQYF. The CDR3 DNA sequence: TGTGCCAGCAGTCCGGGACAGGGGTTTAAGTTGGTGCAGTACTTC.

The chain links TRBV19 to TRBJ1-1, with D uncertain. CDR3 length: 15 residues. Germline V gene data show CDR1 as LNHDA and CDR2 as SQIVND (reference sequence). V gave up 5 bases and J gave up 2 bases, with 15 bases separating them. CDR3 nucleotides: TGTGCCAGTAGTTTAGGACCGGAGGGAAACACTGAAGCTTTCTTT. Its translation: CASSLGPEGNTEAFF.

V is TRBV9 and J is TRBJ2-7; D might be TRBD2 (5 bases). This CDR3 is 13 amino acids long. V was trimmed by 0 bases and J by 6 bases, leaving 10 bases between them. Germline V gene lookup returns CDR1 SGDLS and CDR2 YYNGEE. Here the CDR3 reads CASSVGTSGEQYF. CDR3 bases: TGTGCCAGCAGCGTAGGCACTAGTGGCGAGCAGTACTTC.

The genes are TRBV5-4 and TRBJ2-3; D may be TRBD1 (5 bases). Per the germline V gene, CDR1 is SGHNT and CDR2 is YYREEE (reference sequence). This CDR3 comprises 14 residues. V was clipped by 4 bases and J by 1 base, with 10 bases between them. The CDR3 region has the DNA TGTGCCAGCAGCGGTTCGACAGGCACAGATACGCAGTATTTT. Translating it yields CASSGSTGTDTQYF.

CDR3 nucleotides: TGTGCCAGCAGTTGCTACCACTGGGACAGGGCCGAGAGGTACACTGAAGCTTTCTTT. Its translation is CASSCYHWDRAERYTEAFF. The chain links TRBV28 to TRBJ1-1; 9 bases fit TRBD1. The CDR3 has 19 amino acids. After removal of 4 bases from V and 3 bases from J, the junction contained 18 bases not matched to a gene. The germline gives CDR1 MDHEN, CDR2 SYDVKM.

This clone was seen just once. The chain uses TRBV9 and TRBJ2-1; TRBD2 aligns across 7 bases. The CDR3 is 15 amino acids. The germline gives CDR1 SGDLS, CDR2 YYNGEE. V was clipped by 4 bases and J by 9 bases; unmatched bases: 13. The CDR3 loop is CASSPGTISPAEQFF. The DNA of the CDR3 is TGTGCCAGCAGCCCCGGGACTATCTCCCCAGCTGAGCAGTTCTTC.

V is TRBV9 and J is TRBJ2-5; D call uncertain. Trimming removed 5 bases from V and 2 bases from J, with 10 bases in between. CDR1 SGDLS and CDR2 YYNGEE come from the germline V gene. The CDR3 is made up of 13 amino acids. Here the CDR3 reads CASRHTDQETQYF. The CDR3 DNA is TGTGCCAGCAGACACACCGATCAAGAGACCCAGTACTTC.

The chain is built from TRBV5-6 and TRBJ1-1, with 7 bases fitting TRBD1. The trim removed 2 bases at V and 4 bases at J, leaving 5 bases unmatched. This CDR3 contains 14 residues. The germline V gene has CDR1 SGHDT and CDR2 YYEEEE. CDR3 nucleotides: TGTGCCAGCAGCTTCCAGGGGGGAAGCACTGAAGCTTTCTTT. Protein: CASSFQGGSTEAFF.

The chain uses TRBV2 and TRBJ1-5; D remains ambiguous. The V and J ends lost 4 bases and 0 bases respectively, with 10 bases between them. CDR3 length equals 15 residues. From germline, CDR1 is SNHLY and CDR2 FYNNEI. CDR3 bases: TGTGCCAGCAGTGGAGGAGATTATAGCAATCAGCCCCAGCATTTT. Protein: CASSGGDYSNQPQHF.

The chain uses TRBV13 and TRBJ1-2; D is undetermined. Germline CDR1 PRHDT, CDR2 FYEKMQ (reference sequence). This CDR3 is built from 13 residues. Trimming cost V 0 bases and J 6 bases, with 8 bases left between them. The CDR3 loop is CASSLGGLDGYTF. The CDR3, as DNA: TGTGCCAGCAGCTTAGGAGGACTGGATGGCTACACCTTC.

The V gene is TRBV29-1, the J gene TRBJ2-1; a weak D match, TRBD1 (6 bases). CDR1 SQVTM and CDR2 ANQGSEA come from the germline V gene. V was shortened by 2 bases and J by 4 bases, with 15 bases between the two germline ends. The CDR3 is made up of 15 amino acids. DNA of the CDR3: TGCAGCGTTGAACGAGTGACAGGCCCTTACAATGAGCAGTTCTTC. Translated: CSVERVTGPYNEQFF.

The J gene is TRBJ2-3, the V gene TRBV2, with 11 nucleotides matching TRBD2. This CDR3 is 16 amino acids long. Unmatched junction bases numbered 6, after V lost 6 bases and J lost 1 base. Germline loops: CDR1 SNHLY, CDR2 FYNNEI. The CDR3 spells CASRPLAGGGTDTQYF. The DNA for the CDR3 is TGTGCCAGCAGACCCTTAGCGGGAGGGGGCACAGATACGCAGTATTTT.

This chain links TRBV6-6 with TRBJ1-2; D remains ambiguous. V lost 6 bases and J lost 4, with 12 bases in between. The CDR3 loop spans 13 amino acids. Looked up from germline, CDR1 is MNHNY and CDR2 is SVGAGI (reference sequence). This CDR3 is CASSPSESYGYTF. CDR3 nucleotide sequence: TGTGCCAGCAGCCCCTCCGAGAGCTATGGCTACACCTTC.

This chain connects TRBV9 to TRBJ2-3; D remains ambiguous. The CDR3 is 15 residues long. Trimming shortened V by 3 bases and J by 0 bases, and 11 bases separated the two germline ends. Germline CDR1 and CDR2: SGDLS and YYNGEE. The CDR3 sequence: CASSADFASTDTQYF. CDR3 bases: TGTGCCAGCAGCGCCGACTTTGCTAGCACAGATACGCAGTATTTT.

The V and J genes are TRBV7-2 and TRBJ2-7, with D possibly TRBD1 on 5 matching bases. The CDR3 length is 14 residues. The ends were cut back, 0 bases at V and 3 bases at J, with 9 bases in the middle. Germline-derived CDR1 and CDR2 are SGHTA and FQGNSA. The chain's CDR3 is CASSLASQGYEQYF. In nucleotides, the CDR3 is TGTGCCAGCAGCTTAGCGAGCCAGGGCTACGAGCAGTACTTC. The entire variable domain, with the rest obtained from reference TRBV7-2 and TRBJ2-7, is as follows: GAGVSQSPSNKVTEKGKDVELRCDPISGHTALYWYRQSLGQGLEFLIYFQGNSAPDKSGLPSDRFSAERTGGSVSTLTIQRTQQEDSAVYLCASSLASQGYEQYFGPGTRLTVT.

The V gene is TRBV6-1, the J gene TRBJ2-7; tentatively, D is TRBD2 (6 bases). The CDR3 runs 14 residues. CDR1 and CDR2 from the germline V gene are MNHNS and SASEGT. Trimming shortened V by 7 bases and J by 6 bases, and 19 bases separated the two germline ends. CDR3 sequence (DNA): TGTGCCAGCACCGAACCGGACGGGGGTTCCGAGCAGTACTTC. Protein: CASTEPDGGSEQYF.

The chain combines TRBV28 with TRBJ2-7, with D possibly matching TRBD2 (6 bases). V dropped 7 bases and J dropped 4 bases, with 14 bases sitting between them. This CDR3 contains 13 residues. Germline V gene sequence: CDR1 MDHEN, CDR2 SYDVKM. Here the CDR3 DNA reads TGTGCCAGCACGGGACTTAGATTATACGAGCAGTACTTC. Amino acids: CASTGLRLYEQYF.

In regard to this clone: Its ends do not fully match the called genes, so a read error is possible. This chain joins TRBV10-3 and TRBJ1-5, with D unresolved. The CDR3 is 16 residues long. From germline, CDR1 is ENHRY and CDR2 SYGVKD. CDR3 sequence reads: CAISESSVPSTQPQHF. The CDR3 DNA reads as TGTGCCATCAGTGAGTCGAGTGTGCCGAGCACTCAGCCCCAGCATTTT.

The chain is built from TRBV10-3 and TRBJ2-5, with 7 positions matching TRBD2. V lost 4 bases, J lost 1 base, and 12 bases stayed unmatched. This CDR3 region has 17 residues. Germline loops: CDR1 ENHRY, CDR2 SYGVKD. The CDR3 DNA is TGTGCCATCAGTGCTTTAACCGCTAGCGGATTCCAAGAGACCCAGTACTTC. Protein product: CAISALTASGFQETQYF.

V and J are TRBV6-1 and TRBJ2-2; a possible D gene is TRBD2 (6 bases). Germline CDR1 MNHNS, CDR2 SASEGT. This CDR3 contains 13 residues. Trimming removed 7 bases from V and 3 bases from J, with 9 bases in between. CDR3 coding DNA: TGTGCCAGCATGGAGGGGTACACCGGGGAGCTGTTTTTT. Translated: CASMEGYTGELFF.

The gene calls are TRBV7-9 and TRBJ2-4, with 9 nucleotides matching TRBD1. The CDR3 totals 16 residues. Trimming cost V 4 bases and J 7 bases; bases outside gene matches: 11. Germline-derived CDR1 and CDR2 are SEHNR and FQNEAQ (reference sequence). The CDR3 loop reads CASSWGGQGRGNIQYF. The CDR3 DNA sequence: TGTGCCAGCAGCTGGGGAGGACAGGGGCGCGGGAACATTCAGTACTTC.

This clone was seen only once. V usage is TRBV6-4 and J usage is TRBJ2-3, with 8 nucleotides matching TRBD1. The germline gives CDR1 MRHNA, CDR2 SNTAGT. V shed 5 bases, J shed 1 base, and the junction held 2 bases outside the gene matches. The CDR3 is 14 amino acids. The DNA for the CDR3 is TGTGCCAGCAGTCAGACAGGGGGCACAGATACGCAGTATTTT. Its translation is CASSQTGGTDTQYF.

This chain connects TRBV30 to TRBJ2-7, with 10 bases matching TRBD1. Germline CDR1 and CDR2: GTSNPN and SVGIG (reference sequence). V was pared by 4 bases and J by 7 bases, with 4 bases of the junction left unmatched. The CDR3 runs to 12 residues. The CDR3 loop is CAWTWTGGEQYF. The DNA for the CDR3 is TGTGCCTGGACTTGGACAGGGGGAGAGCAGTACTTC. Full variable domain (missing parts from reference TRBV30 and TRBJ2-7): SQTIHQWPATLVQPVGSPLSLECTVEGTSNPNLYWYRQAAGRGLQLLFYSVGIGQISSEVPQNLSASRPQDRQFILSSKKLLLSDSGFYLCAWTWTGGEQYFGPGTRLTVT.

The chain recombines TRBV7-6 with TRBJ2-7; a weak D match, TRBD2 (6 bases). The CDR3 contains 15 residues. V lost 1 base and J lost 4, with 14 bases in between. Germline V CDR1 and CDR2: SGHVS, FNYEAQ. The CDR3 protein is CASSLGGGSGYEQYF. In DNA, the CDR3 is TGTGCCAGCAGCTTAGGGGGAGGTAGTGGATACGAGCAGTACTTC.

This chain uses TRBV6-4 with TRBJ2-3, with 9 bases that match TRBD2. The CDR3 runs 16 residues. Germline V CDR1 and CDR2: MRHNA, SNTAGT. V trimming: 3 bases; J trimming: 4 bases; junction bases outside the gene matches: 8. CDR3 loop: CASSETAGGGSDTQYF. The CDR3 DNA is TGTGCCAGCAGTGAGACAGCGGGAGGAGGGTCAGATACGCAGTATTTT.

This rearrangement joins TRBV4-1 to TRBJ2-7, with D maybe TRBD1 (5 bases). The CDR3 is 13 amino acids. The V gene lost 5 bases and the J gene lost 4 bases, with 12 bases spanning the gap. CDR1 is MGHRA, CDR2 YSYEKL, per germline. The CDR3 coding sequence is TGCGCCAGCAGCTTTGTGGCAGGGTACGAGCAGTACTTC. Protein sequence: CASSFVAGYEQYF.

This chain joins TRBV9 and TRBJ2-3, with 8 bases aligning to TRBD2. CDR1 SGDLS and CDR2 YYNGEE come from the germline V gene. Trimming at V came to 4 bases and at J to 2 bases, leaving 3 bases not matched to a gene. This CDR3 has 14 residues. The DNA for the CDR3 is TGTGCCAGCAGCTCAGCGGGAGCCACAGATACGCAGTATTTT. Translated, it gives CASSSAGATDTQYF.

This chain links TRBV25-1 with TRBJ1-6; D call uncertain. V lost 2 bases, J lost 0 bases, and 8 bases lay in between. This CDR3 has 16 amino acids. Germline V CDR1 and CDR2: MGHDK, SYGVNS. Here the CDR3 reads CASSEIGSSYNSPLHF. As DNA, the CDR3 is TGTGCCAGCAGTGAAATTGGGAGCTCCTATAATTCACCCCTCCACTTT.

Written as DNA, the CDR3 is TGTGCCAGCAACGGAGGGAGTCAGACCCAGTACTTC. It specifies CASNGGSQTQYF. This chain links TRBV7-9 with TRBJ2-5, with a possible D match to TRBD2 (6 bases). CDR1 and CDR2 from the germline V gene are SEHNR and FQNEAQ (reference sequence). The CDR3 has 12 residues. V gave up 7 bases and J gave up 6 bases, with 12 bases separating them. The full variable domain, its missing parts supplied by reference TRBV7-9 and TRBJ2-5, is DTGVSQNPRHKITKRGQNVTFRCDPISEHNRLYWYRQTLGQGPEFLTYFQNEAQLEKSRLLSDRFSAERPKGSFSTLEIQRTEQGDSAMYLCASNGGSQTQYFGPGTRLLVL.

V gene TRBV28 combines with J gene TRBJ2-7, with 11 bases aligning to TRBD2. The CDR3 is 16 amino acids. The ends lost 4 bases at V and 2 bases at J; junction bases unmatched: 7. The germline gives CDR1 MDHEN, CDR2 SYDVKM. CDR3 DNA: TGTGCCAGCAGTTACTTAACTAGCGGGAGTGCCTACGAGCAGTACTTC. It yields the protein CASSYLTSGSAYEQYF.